This T cell receptor beta chain derives from a study of CD8+ T cells in alopecia areata. The sequencing template was cDNA reverse transcribed from extracted RNA. The repertoire was sequenced with immunoSEQ multiplex PCR; TCRdb's copy has only in-frame clones and lacks some. The repertoire has some 200,000 clones, more than 45% of them found once; the top ten carry 1.6%. V shed 6 bases and J 2 bases; nucleotides not matched to a gene: 1. This CDR3 has 14 amino acids. Germline CDR1 is MNHEY and CDR2 is SVGAGI. Treatment reported: oral pan-JAK inhibitor, 5-10 mg twice daily. The specimen was CD4+ T cells sorted from blood, collected at week 4, from a patient treated with tofacitinib. The rearrangement links TRBV6-5 to TRBJ2-2; 9 bases fit TRBD1. The origin of this receptor is a human donor with alopecia areata. The CDR3 region is CASRGQGNTGELFF. DNA for the CDR3: TGTGCCAGCAGGGGACAGGGAAACACCGGGGAGCTGTTTTTT.